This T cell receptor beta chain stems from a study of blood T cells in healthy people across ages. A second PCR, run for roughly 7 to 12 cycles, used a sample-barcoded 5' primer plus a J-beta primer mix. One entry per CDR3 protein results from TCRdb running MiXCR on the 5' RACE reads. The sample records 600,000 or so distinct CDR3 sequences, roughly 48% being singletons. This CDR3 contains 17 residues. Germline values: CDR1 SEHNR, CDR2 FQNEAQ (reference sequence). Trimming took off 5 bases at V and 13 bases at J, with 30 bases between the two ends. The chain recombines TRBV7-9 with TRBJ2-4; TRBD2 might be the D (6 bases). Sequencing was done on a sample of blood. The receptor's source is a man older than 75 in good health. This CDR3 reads CASSPSEGSSSYNEQYF. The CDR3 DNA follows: TGTGCCAGCAGCCCCTCGGAGGGGTCGAGCTCCTACAATGAGCAGTACTTC.